Reported below is one TCR beta chain. Antigen: not known. A read error may produce the germline difference seen at one junction end. Isolation of PBMCs was performed on roughly 9 ml fresh peripheral blood. This entry belongs to a study of T cells in Graves' hyperthyroidism and ophthalmopathy. General study results and limits: Blood also carried most thyroid clonotypes expanded above 0.001.

Template material for amplifying TCR beta CDR3 regions consisted of RNA transcripts. HTBI primers were employed in a first-round RT-PCR of the TCR CDR3. TCRdb redid the calling of the multiplex PCR reads with MiXCR, one entry per CDR3 protein. The table records around 800,000 distinct CDR3 sequences, around 38% of them present only once. The CDR3 spans 15 residues. Germline V CDR1 and CDR2: KGHDR, SFDVKD. This TCR came from a man younger than 35 with Graves' hyperthyroidism. Sequenced: blood. This rearrangement joins TRBV24-1 to TRBJ2-3; no clear D. The CDR3 DNA reads TGTGCCAGCAGTTACGTCAGTTCTAGCACAGATACGCAGTATTTT. Translated: CASSYVSSSTDTQYF.